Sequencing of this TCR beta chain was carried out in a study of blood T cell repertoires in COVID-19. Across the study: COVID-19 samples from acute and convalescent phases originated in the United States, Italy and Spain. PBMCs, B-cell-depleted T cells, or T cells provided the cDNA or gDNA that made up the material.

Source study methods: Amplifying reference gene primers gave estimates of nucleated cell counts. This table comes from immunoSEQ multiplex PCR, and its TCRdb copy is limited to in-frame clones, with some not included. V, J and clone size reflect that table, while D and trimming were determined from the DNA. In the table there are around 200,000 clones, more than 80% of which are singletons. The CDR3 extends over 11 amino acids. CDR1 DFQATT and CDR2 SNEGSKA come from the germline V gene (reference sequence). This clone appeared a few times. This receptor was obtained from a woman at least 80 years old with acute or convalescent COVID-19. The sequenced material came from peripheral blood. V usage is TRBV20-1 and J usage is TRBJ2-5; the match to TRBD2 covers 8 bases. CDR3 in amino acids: CSGLAGETQYF. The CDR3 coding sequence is TGCAGCGGACTAGCAGGGGAGACCCAGTACTTC.